The entry that follows covers one T cell receptor (beta chain) sequence. Its specificity is unknown. Germline V gene lookup returns CDR1 SGHVS and CDR2 FNYEAQ. Deletions cut 1 base from V and 4 bases from J, with 11 bases between. The CDR3 runs 15 residues. Clones were sequenced by immunoSEQ multiplex PCR, and TCRdb holds only the in-frame ones, with some missing. Counted here are some 450,000 clones, about 92% occurring once; the ten biggest clones make up 4.3%. This specimen belongs to a study of Ad26.COV2.S vaccination and SARS-CoV-2 variants. Study information: Participants got Ad26.COV2.S intramuscularly, once or twice 56 days apart.

The treatment denotes: some 20 received Ad26.COV2.S at low or high dose, single or two shots; about five received placebo; per-sample allocation not given. The investigators took samples on day 63 after the first vaccine or placebo injection. General study findings and limits: While placebo recipients had lower spike-specific TCR breadth, vaccine recipients had more.

This sample comprised peripheral blood, obtained in a trial of Ad26.COV2.S vaccine versus placebo. The V and J genes are TRBV7-6 and TRBJ1-5, with D maybe TRBD1 (5 bases). This sequence originates from a person between 18 and 60 years old who received the Ad26.COV2.S COVID-19 vaccine or a placebo. The CDR3 protein is CASSLGDRPNQPQHF. As DNA, the CDR3 is TGTGCCAGCAGCTTAGGGGACCGACCTAATCAGCCCCAGCATTTT.